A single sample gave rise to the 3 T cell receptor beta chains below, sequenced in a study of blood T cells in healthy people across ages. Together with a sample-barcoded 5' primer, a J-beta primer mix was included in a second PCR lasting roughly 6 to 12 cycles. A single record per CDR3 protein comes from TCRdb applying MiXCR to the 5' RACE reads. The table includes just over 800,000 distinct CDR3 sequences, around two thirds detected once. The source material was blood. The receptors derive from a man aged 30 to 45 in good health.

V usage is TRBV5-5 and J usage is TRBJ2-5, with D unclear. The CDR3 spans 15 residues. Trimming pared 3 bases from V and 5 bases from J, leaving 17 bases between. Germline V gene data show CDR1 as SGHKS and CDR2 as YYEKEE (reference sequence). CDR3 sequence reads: CASSSVVNRDETQYF. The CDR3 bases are TGTGCCAGCAGCTCCGTCGTTAATCGAGACGAGACCCAGTACTTC.

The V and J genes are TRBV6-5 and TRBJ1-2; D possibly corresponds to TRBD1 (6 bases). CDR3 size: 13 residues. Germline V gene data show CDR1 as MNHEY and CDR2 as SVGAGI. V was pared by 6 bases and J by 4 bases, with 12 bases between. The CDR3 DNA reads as TGTGCCAGCAGAGGGGGACGGAGCTATGGCTACACCTTC. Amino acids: CASRGGRSYGYTF.

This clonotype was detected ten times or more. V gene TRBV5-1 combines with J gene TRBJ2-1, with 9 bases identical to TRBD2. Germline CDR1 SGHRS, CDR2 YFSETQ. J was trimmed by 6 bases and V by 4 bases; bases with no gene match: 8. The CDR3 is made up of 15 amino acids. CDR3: CASSEIAGAPNEQFF. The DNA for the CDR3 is TGCGCCAGCAGCGAGATAGCGGGGGCCCCCAATGAGCAGTTCTTC.